This TCR beta chain originates from a study of blood T cells in healthy people across ages (dated by TCRdb to about 2015). The study in broad terms: Template switching captured roughly one uniquely barcoded TCR beta cDNA molecule per two T cells in model experiments. Four age groups were formed from the donors: young (average roughly 15 years), middle-aged (approximately 40), aged (62) and long-lived (more than 75). To avoid experimental bias, donors of different ages were spread randomly across the sequencing lanes. To track age-related changes in TCR beta repertoire diversity, the study relied on deep sequencing normalized with unique cDNA molecular identifiers. For two donors (one aged 18 to 30 and one aged 80 or older), the study analyzed two additional independent replicas of 1 million unique cDNA reads from the same blood draw. General conclusions and limits of the study: As age increased, observed TCR beta diversity per million T cells dropped in a roughly linear way, and a significant reduction was already evident by age roughly 40. Compared with the aged group, the long-lived group had more naive CD4+ T cells, fewer expanded clones and increased TCR diversity, suggesting age selection. Conclusive comparison of naive and antigen-experienced compartments was prevented by the profiling of bulk unsorted PBMCs. Estimates of total diversity from one million sequenced T cells were regarded as lower bounds and underestimates. The CMV infection status of donors was not known, potentially confounding age-related changes in expanded clonotypes. Observed TCR beta diversity correlated strongly with the percentage of naive T cells measured by flow cytometry.

For this clonotype: Its recognized antigen is unknown. One base away there is no much larger clone; base qualities are not given.

The donors were some 36 Caucasian individuals from Russia, aged roughly 6 to 100 years, who were systemically healthy. Each donor gave approximately 10 milliliters of peripheral blood, collected into EDTA-treated Vacutainer tubes. Ficoll-Paque density-gradient centrifugation was used to isolate PBMCs, with at least 6.5 million per sample. Total RNA was extracted from PBMCs with Trizol reagent, with at least 5 micrograms obtained per sample. The percentages of naive CD45RAhigh/CD27high T cells were determined by flow cytometry on a PBMC aliquot from every donor. The CDR3 numbers 14 residues from cysteine through phenylalanine. Just the 42-base CDR3 DNA is kept, in frame starting at base 1. V is reduced by 7 bases and J by 4 bases, leaving a spacing of 14 bases between them. Reading the germline V gene gives CDR1 MNHEY and CDR2 SVGAGI. To prepare the library, 5' RACE was applied. Sequencing instrument: Illumina HiSeq 2500. The second PCR ran for roughly 7 to 11 cycles and used a J-beta primer mix along with a sample-barcoded 5' primer. A template-switch 5' adaptor carrying 12 random nucleotides introduced a unique molecular identifier onto each TCR beta cDNA molecule. At least 2.5 million CDR3-containing paired-end reads were obtained from each sample. First-strand cDNA synthesis was performed from all RNA using the Mint cDNA synthesis kit, with priming by a TRBC-specific oligonucleotide. Following uracil-DNA glycosylase treatment, a first 18-cycle PCR with universal primers M1SS and BC2_uni_R was performed on all cDNA. For the original study's pipeline: For normalization, 1 million high-quality reads were randomly selected from each sample, with every read carrying a distinct molecular identifier. Instead of being binned into consensus sequences, reads with shared molecular identifiers were discarded. MiTCR, set to a Q25 quality threshold and the strictest error-elimination algorithm, was used for CDR3 identification, clonotype clustering and error correction. A nonparametric unseen species model using Euler transformation provided a lower-bound estimate of total TCR beta diversity. TCRdb handled the public reads itself, with Q25 trimming in fastp and clone calling in MiXCR, and kept productive beta chains. CDR3 protein duplicates are merged, each entry listing the most common genes and DNA. TCRdb, not the original authors, processed these V and J calls. The sample table shows 700,000 to 950,000 distinct CDR3 sequences, and 58% are seen once. The ten largest clones capture 20% to 25% of the sample.

The source material was blood. The clonotype was recovered from a man aged 25-40 years in good health. The chain is made from TRBV6-5 and TRBJ2-1; the D call is tentative, TRBD1 or TRBD2, as each matches 6 bases. The nucleotide sequence reads as follows: TGTGCCAGCAATAAGGGGGGCTGGTACAATGAGCAGTTCTTC. Translated, it reads CASNKGGWYNEQFF.